This T cell receptor beta chain derives from a study of T cell repertoires in ileal Crohn's disease. About the study: M6 samples are neoterminal ileum biopsies from postoperative colonoscopy. General study findings and limits: Mucosal expansions were suggested to be mainly CD8 T cells.

The time point here: neoterminal ileum biopsy at postoperative endoscopy, about 6 months after surgery. Sequenced by immunoSEQ multiplex PCR; TCRdb stores in-frame clones only, minus some. The sample shows some 11,000 clones, 70% to 80% of them seen only once. A word on this clone: Its antigen is unknown.

CDR1 and CDR2 (germline): MNHNY, SVGAGI (reference sequence). The germline V and J ends were trimmed by 4 bases and 5 bases, with 9 bases remaining between them. This CDR3 is 14 amino acids long. The source is an adult with Crohn's disease. The V gene is TRBV6-6, the J gene TRBJ1-6; D is unresolved. What was sequenced was ileal tissue. The CDR3 DNA reads as TGTGCCAGCAGTTCGCCGGGAAATAATTCACCCCTCCACTTT. Encoded protein: CASSSPGNNSPLHF.